This T cell receptor beta chain was recovered during a study of identical twins. Study findings and constraints: Models, which agreed with sharing between unrelated individuals, nonetheless underestimated the out-of-frame TCR alpha sharing seen in monozygotic twins.

With regard to this clonotype: Its matching antigen is unknown.

Via MiXCR, TCRdb re-called the 5' RACE reads, giving one row per CDR3 protein. The sample has under 300,000 distinct CDR3 sequences, about an eighth seen once. The receptor's source is a woman between 18 and 30 years old in good health. The sequenced sample consisted of memory (CD45RO+) T cells sorted from blood.

CDR3 residues: CASSSGQAGYGYTF. The CDR3 DNA is TGTGCCAGCAGCTCAGGACAGGCGGGTTATGGCTACACCTTC. The V and J genes are TRBV5-5 and TRBJ1-2; TRBD1 matches at 7 bases. CDR3 length equals 14 residues. Losses at the gene ends were 3 bases for V and 5 bases for J; bases not matched to a gene: 7. CDR1 is SGHKS, CDR2 YYEKEE, per germline (reference sequence). Full variable domain (outside the CDR3, taken from reference TRBV5-5 and TRBJ1-2): DAGVTQSPTHLIKTRGQQVTLRCSPISGHKSVSWYQQVLGQGPQFIFQYYEKEERGRGNFPDRFSARQFPNYSSELNVNALLLGDSALYLCASSSGQAGYGYTFGSGTRLTVV.